Following are 12 T cell receptor beta chains from one sample sequenced in a study of blood T cell repertoires in COVID-19. Profiling relied on immunoSEQ multiplex PCR, and the TCRdb table lists in-frame clones only, not all of them. The sample has tens of thousands of clones, 70% to 90% seen once. Sequenced sample: peripheral blood. All receptors derive from a human donor in a cohort sampled during active COVID-19.

This clone was detected a few times. The chain couples TRBV9 to TRBJ1-3; no clear D. This CDR3 is 14 amino acids long. With 1 base removed from V and 0 bases from J, the gap between germline ends came to 5 bases. The germline gives CDR1 SGDLS, CDR2 YYNGEE. CDR3 sequence (DNA): TGTGCCAGCAGCGTACACGGCTCTGGAAACACCATATATTTT. Translated, it gives CASSVHGSGNTIYF.

The chain recombines TRBV19 with TRBJ1-1; D ambiguous. V was trimmed by 1 base and J by 1 base, leaving 4 bases between them. Germline V gene data show CDR1 as LNHDA and CDR2 as SQIVND (reference sequence). The CDR3 loop spans 13 amino acids. The CDR3 loop reads CASSIVRNTEAFF. The DNA for the CDR3 is TGTGCCAGTAGTATAGTTAGGAACACTGAAGCTTTCTTT.

The chain combines TRBV5-1 with TRBJ1-4; a possible D gene is TRBD1 (5 bases). Germline CDR1 and CDR2: SGHRS and YFSETQ. V was clipped by 4 bases and J by 5 bases, with 12 bases between them. The CDR3 covers 14 residues. CDR3 in DNA: TGCGCCAGCAGCGTCGGGACTGCAAATGAAAAACTGTTTTTT. Its translation: CASSVGTANEKLFF.

About this clone itself: Different DNA sequences within this sample yield the same CDR3. J is TRBJ1-4 and V is TRBV7-2; no clear D gene. This CDR3 region has 15 residues. Germline V gene lookup returns CDR1 SGHTA and CDR2 FQGNSA. V was cut by 1 base and J by 0 bases, with 6 bases left in between. The CDR3 bases are TGTGCCAGCAGCTTAGTTCCGGCAACTAATGAAAAACTGTTTTTT. Translated, it gives CASSLVPATNEKLFF.

The chain uses TRBV19 and TRBJ2-3; 9 positions match TRBD1. The CDR3 is made up of 15 amino acids. The germline gives CDR1 LNHDA, CDR2 SQIVND (reference sequence). The trim removed 6 bases at V and 0 bases at J, leaving 4 bases unmatched. Here the CDR3 DNA reads TGTGCCAGTAGCGACAGGGGGGAAAGCACAGATACGCAGTATTTT. This encodes CASSDRGESTDTQYF.

V gene TRBV4-1 combines with J gene TRBJ1-4, with TRBD1 identical over 7 bases. The CDR3 runs 14 residues. Germline assignment: CDR1 MGHRA and CDR2 YSYEKL. J gave up 8 bases and V 4 bases, and 7 bases lay outside the gene matches. The CDR3 region has the DNA TGCGCCAGCAGCCCACGACAGGGAAGGGAAAAACTGTTTTTT. Translating gives CASSPRQGREKLFF.

This clone has only a few counts. V is TRBV7-9 and J is TRBJ1-2, with D possibly TRBD1 on 6 matching bases. Germline CDR1 reads SEHNR; CDR2 reads FQNEAQ (reference sequence). The CDR3 has 14 residues. Trimming removed 2 bases from V and 4 bases from J, with 11 bases in between. The CDR3 DNA follows: TGTGCCAGCAGCTTAACAAGAGGGGGCTATGGCTACACCTTC. It is translated as CASSLTRGGYGYTF.

V is TRBV27 and J is TRBJ1-1, with D perhaps TRBD1 (5 bases). The CDR3 spans 14 residues. Germline V CDR1 and CDR2: MNHEY, SMNVEV (reference sequence). V lost 5 bases and J lost 4, with 14 bases in between. The CDR3 loop reads CASSRQRLGTEAFF. The CDR3 DNA is TGTGCCAGCAGTCGACAGAGATTGGGCACTGAAGCTTTCTTT.

The chain's CDR3 is CATLSGGLGKQYF. The CDR3 nucleotides are TGTGCCACTCTTAGCGGGGGATTAGGGAAGCAGTACTTC. V usage is TRBV5-6 and J usage is TRBJ2-7; 9 positions match TRBD2. This CDR3 is built from 13 residues. Losses at the gene ends were 9 bases for V and 8 bases for J; bases not matched to a gene: 12. Germline V gene sequence: CDR1 SGHDT, CDR2 YYEEEE.

This clone showed up just once. The junction shows a germline mismatch at one end, possibly a read error. This chain connects TRBV2 to TRBJ2-7; the match to TRBD2 covers 8 bases. CDR3 length: 15 residues. Germline values: CDR1 SNHLY, CDR2 FYNNEI. The chain's CDR3 is CPRSHAGGGGYEQYF. The CDR3 region has the DNA TGCCCCCGCAGTCACGCGGGGGGCGGGGGCTACGAGCAGTACTTC.

The V and J genes are TRBV5-1 and TRBJ2-1; 10 bases match TRBD2. The CDR3 sequence is 15 residues long. V was clipped by 4 bases and J by 8 bases; unmatched bases: 9. Germline lookup yields CDR1 SGHRS and CDR2 YFSETQ. This CDR3 is CASSANSGGVYEQFF. The CDR3 DNA follows: TGCGCCAGCAGCGCGAACAGCGGGGGGGTGTATGAGCAGTTCTTC.

V is TRBV7-3 and J is TRBJ2-3; possibly TRBD2 for D (5 bases). Germline lookup yields CDR1 SGHTA and CDR2 FQGTGA. The CDR3 spans 15 residues. Deletions cut 2 bases from V and 0 bases from J, with 9 bases between. This CDR3 reads CASSLDGLSTDTQYF. Written as DNA, the CDR3 is TGTGCCAGCAGCTTAGACGGACTTAGCACAGATACGCAGTATTTT.